This T cell receptor (beta chain) was identified in a study of blood T cell repertoires in COVID-19. Study information: Sources were T cells, B-cell-depleted T cells, or PBMCs; the material itself was cDNA or gDNA.

Authors' methods: It was from reference gene primer amplification that nucleated cell counts were estimated. Generated by immunoSEQ multiplex PCR, the TCRdb table keeps only in-frame clones and is missing some. V and J calls plus clone size are reproduced from that table; the DNA served to infer D and trimming. The table records over 250,000 clones, over 85% of them present only once. Participant-reported clinical history was the basis for cohort assignment. CDR1 and CDR2 from the germline V gene are LNHDA and SQIVND (reference sequence). After removal of 5 bases from V and 11 bases from J, the junction contained 18 bases not matched to a gene. This CDR3 has 16 residues.

The sequenced sample was PBMCs or T cells enriched from blood (not recorded which). This sequence was found in a man aged 60 to 69 who had recovered from COVID-19. The chain combines TRBV19 with TRBJ1-5; 7 nucleotides align to TRBD1. The CDR3 nucleotides read TGTGCCAGTAGTGCCTATGGCAGGGGGGCCCGCGGGGCCCAGCATTTT. It is translated as CASSAYGRGARGAQHF.